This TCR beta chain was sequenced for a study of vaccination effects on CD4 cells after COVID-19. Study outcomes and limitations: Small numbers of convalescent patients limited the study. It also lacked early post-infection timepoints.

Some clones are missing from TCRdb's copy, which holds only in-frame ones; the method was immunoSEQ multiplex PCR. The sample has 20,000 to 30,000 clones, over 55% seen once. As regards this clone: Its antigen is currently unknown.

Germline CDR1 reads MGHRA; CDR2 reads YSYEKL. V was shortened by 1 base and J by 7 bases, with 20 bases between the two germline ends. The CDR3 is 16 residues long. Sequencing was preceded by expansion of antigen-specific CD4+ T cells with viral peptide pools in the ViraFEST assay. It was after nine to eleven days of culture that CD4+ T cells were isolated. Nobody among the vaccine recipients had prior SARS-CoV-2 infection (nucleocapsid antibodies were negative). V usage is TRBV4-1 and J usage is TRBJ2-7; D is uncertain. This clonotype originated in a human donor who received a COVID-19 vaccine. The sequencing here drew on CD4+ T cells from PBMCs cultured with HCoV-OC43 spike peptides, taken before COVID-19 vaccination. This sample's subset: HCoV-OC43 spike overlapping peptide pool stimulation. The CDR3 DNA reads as TGCGCCAGCAGCCAAGTTGGAGTGGCGAAATCTTGGGAGCAGTACTTC. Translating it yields CASSQVGVAKSWEQYF.